Listed here is a single TCR beta chain. There is no known antigen for this receptor. The sample holds no much larger clone one base away, and base qualities are not on file. To prepare the library, the immunoSEQ multiplex PCR assay was applied. A mixture of 60 forward primers for TCR Vbeta segments and 13 reverse primers for TCR Jbeta segments was used in the multiplex PCR. Amplification of the CDR3 region of rearranged TCR beta genes was performed with a multiplex PCR assay on genomic DNA. The Illumina HiSeq System was used to sequence the amplified TCR beta libraries as 87-base-pair reads. As for how the authors treated the data: A later analysis tallied 70 million to 100 million unique TCR beta chains across the roughly 610 repertoires, and around 12 million of those chains were shared by two or more donors. To remove PCR and sequencing errors, raw reads were error-corrected and collapsed into unique sequences using a nearest-neighbor algorithm that merged closely related sequences. Alignment of CDR3 sequences to IMGT reference sequences was used to assign V, D and J gene segments. For a sequence to be retained, at least a six-nucleotide match to both a V gene segment and a J gene segment was required. A rearrangement counted as productive if the CDR3 had no stop codons and remained in frame with V and J, and every other rearrangement counted as non-productive. Following IMGT convention, CDR3 was defined as the stretch from the second conserved V-encoded cysteine up to the conserved J-encoded phenylalanine. In an earlier analysis of roughly 610 of the donors, sequences lacking an unambiguous match to a single V gene segment were excluded. In an earlier analysis of approximately 560 of the donors, a V segment was called functional when productive rearrangements were above 56.7%, and segregating when the standard deviation between donors exceeded 5%. A statistical classification framework was developed to diagnose cytomegalovirus status using the catalog of TCR beta chain sequences. In a later analysis, V and J genes were assigned by comparing TCR nucleotide sequences against IMGT/GENE-DB human TR gene sequences. In a later analysis, CDR3 sequences and most-parsimonious VDJ recombination scenarios were assigned using the TCRdist pipeline. In a later analysis, each TCR beta chain was defined by its CDR3 amino acid sequence together with its V-gene family, and reads lacking a unique V-gene family were excluded. As a way to deal with suspected cross-contamination and a sequencing artifact, a later analysis dropped 592 nucleotide sequences that were highly shared and had low generation probability. A later analysis calculated a clonal expansion index for each public chain from normalized within-repertoire ranks of inferred template counts. In a later analysis, generation probabilities were computed using a VDJ recombination model fitted to out-of-frame rearrangements, and the results were checked against IGoR. Hypergeometric tests were used in a later analysis to score TCR-TCR, TCR-HLA and TCR-CMV co-occurrence, with a repertoire-size bias correction applied to the TCR pairs. In a later analysis, false discovery rates were estimated by permuting HLA or CMV assignments 20 times. In a later analysis, co-occurring TCRs were grouped with DBSCAN, and TCRdist sequence similarity was added when clustering was performed within HLA-allele-positive subsets. For co-occurrence clustering, repertoires with fewer than 30,000 or more than 120,000 public chains were excluded, along with a handful of repertoires with anomalous nucleotide sharing. TCRdb retrieved this table from immuneACCESS and kept in-frame rearrangements only. Not all clones are present; in checked studies, unresolved V genes account for under half, and no reason is known for the remainder. Clonal size and the V and J genes are those of that table, whereas D and trimming came from the DNA. This sample lists about 130,000 clones; 81% were detected once. Around 0.7% of the sample goes to the ten largest clones.

These data come from a study of cytomegalovirus exposure and HLA in healthy donors (dated by TCRdb to about 2017). At the level of the whole study: An earlier analysis of more than 550 of the donors reported 276 Gb of sequence data and approximately 120 million unique TCR beta sequences obtained from approximately 180 million T cells. Typing coverage varied by locus: 629-630 donors for A, B, C, DRB1 and DQB1; more than 500 for DQA1; around 570 for DPA1; roughly 450 for DPB1. Rather than using new phenotypic data, the later analysis identified candidate immune exposures from TCR beta sequences and from how often those sequences occurred across donors. Across around 400 genotyped donors of the cohort, an average of about 200,000 unique TCR beta nucleotide sequences per donor were sequenced, and 15% to 20% of those sequences were non-productive. Of the 300 to 500 genotyped donors, 65% to 90% were placed in the genetic ancestry cluster associated with self-reported Caucasian donors. An early release that covered 640 HLA-typed donors contained about 300 gigabases of sequencing data and approximately 85 million unique TCR sequences. The aim of the study was to test whether cataloging public T cell receptors could identify signatures of past pathogen exposure. An earlier analysis of some 500 of the donors used high-throughput TCR beta sequencing to judge whether each TCR beta V gene segment behaved as functional or pseudogenic. A later analysis re-examined previously published TCR beta repertoires from roughly 720 donors and added high-resolution HLA genotyping to investigate patterns of TCR occurrence. Because of strong linkage in the cohort, roughly five DR-DQ haplotypes were treated as single units for association and clustering. Class I and class II HLA loci were covered by the typing at four-digit resolution. The T cell repertoires of several hundred subjects were profiled by immunosequencing and related to cytomegalovirus serostatus. To predict cytomegalovirus infection status, the study brought together high-throughput TCR immunosequencing, statistical association of individual TCRs with disease status, and machine learning. In addition to the first cohort of 666 subjects, a separate validation cohort of 120 different subjects was used. Genome-wide SNP genotypes for about 65% of the 666 donors were used in a later genetic analysis, which treated that subset as a discovery cohort. Donor age, sex, ethnicity and CMV serostatus were collected together with the repertoire data. Every discovery cohort repertoire had been produced on one sequencing platform.

The CDR3 goes from the cysteine to the phenylalanine over 14 residues. Just the 42-base CDR3 DNA is kept, in frame starting at base 1. The germline V gene specifies SQVTM as CDR1 and ANQGSEA as CDR2. V is shortened by 2 bases, J by 8 bases, and the region joining them spans 18 bases. The full study reports these points: The only immune exposure information available for the cohort was CMV serostatus. A later analysis associated 15,000 or so TCR beta sequences with specific HLA alleles at a false discovery rate of 0.05. Across donors, most TCR sequences were observed very rarely, whereas some public TCRs were present in many individuals. In a later analysis, HLA-associated TCR beta chains were found to be more clonally expanded and to have lower generation probabilities than equally common non-associated chains. Some IMGT-functional V segments, including TRBV6-2 and TRBV6-3, could not be distinguished by the 87-base-pair reads and were therefore excluded. The authors suggested that the approach could potentially be generalized to other disease states and immunological phenotypes. Assigning TCR associations to individual alleles was difficult when HLA alleles, especially DR and DQ, strongly co-occurred. A later analysis reported that several top co-occurrence clusters appeared linked to parvovirus B19, influenza, CMV and Epstein-Barr virus. The cohort was sequenced for TCR beta chains only, and without alpha or paired-chain data the features that could be detected were limited. Around 16 rarely observed V segments, including chromosome 9 orphons, were excluded from the earlier analysis of approximately 600 of the donors because counts were too low. Presence/absence analyses assumed roughly uniform sequencing depth across donors, an assumption that may not hold. V-gene and J-gene trimming of TCR beta chains was associated with a missense DCLRE1C variant in a later genetic analysis, and the association was replicated in an independent cohort. The classifier was reported to diagnose cytomegalovirus status with high specificity and sensitivity in both the original and validation cohorts. HLA typing was unavailable for some donors at each locus, so association tests used only the typed subset. Linkage disequilibrium might explain the correlated functional status among segregating V segments, but an unknown experimental factor could not be excluded. In the study, 150 to 200 TCR beta chains were listed as associated with cytomegalovirus. A cluster of highly shared sequence variants was judged likely to be a technical artifact of the sequencing pipeline. In a later genetic analysis, fewer N-insertions in productive TCRs were reported among donors in an Asian-associated ancestry cluster than the 666-donor mean. In an earlier analysis of 587 of the donors, most TCR beta V segments appeared in productive rearrangements about 87% or about 30% of the time, broadly matching IMGT annotations. A further reported finding was that TCR beta sequences accurately predicted the HLA-A and HLA-B alleles for most subjects in the first cohort. A few of the identified cytomegalovirus-associated TCR beta chains were confirmed in vitro to be specific for cytomegalovirus antigens. According to a later analysis, TCR association rates differed among HLA loci, with DRB1 alleles showing the most associated TCRs and HLA-C alleles showing the fewest. Most CMV-associated TCR beta chains appeared to be HLA-restricted in a later analysis, and the HLA associations seemed to be driven largely by CMV exposure.

The cohort consisted of 670 or so healthy bone marrow donors. All cohort members were sampled while nominally healthy, although unrecorded immune exposures were likely present. The donor was CMV seronegative and was included in the group of a few hundred seronegative cohort members. Every donor gave a peripheral blood sample, and the peripheral blood mononuclear cells from that sample were used for TCR beta sequencing. Genomic DNA extraction from the blood cell samples was performed with the Qiagen DNeasy Blood Extraction Kit. This sequence originates from a man aged 18 to 30 in good health and CMV-seronegative. The chain was built from TRBV29-1 and TRBJ1-2; a weak D assignment points to TRBD1 (5 bases agree). Input material: PBMCs. The DNA reads as follows: TGCAGCGTTGAAATCGGGGGGAGTCGAGTAGGCTACACCTTC. It translates to CSVEIGGSRVGYTF.